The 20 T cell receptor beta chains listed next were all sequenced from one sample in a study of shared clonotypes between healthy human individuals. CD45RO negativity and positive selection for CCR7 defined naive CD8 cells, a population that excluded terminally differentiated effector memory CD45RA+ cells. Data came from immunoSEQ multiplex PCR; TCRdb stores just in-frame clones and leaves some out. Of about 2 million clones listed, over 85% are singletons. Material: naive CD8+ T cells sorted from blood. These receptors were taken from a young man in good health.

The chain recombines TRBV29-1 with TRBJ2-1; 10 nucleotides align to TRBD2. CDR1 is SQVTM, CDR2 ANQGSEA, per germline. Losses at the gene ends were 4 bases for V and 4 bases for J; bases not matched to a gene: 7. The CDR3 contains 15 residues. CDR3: CSVGLAGERYNEQFF. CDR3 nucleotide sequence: TGCAGCGTTGGGCTAGCGGGGGAGCGATACAATGAGCAGTTCTTC.

Written as DNA, the CDR3 is TGTGCCAGCAGTTTATCTACGGGACTAGCGGGCTACGAGCAGTACTTC. It translates to CASSLSTGLAGYEQYF. This rearrangement joins TRBV27 to TRBJ2-7, with 12 bases that match TRBD2. Unmatched junction bases numbered 3, after V lost 0 bases and J lost 3 bases. The CDR3 is 16 amino acids. Per the germline V gene, CDR1 is MNHEY and CDR2 is SMNVEV (reference sequence).

The CDR3 DNA follows: TGCGCCAGCAGCCGGGAGGGCGGGAGTGGCACCGGGGAGCTGTTTTTT. Its translation is CASSREGGSGTGELFF. V usage is TRBV5-1 and J usage is TRBJ2-2, with 8 bases matching TRBD2. The CDR3 extends over 16 amino acids. V lost 4 bases to trimming and J lost 4 bases; unmatched junction nucleotides: 9. In germline, CDR1 is SGHRS, CDR2 YFSETQ.

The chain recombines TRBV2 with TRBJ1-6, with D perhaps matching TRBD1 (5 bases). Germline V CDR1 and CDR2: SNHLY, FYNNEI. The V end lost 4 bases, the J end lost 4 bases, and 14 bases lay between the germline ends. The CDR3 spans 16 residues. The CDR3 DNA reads TGTGCCAGCAGTGGTACCAGGGAAACTTATAATTCACCCCTCCACTTT. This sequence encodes CASSGTRETYNSPLHF.

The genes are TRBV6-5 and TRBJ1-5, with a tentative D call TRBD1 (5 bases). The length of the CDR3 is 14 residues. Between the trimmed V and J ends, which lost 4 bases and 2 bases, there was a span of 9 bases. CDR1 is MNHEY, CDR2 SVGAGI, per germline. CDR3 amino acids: CASSFTGGNQPQHF. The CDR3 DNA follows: TGTGCCAGCAGTTTTACGGGGGGCAATCAGCCCCAGCATTTT.

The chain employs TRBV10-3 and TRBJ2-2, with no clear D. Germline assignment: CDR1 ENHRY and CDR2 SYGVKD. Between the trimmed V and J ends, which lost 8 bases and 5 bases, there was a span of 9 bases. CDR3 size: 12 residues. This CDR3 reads CAIPQLTGELFF. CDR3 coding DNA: TGTGCCATCCCCCAACTGACCGGGGAGCTGTTTTTT.

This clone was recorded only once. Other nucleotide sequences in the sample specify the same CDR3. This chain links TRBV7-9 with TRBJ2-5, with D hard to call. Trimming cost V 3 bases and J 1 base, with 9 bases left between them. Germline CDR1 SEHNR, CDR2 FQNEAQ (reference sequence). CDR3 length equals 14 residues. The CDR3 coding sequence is TGTGCCAGCAGCTTGGACGTAAGCCAAGAGACCCAGTACTTC. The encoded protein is CASSLDVSQETQYF.

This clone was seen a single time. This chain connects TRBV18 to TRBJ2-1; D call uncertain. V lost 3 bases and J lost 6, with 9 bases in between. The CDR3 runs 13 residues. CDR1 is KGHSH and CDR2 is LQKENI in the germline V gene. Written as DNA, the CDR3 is TGTGCCAGCTCACCCGGCCGGAGCAATGAGCAGTTCTTC. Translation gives CASSPGRSNEQFF.

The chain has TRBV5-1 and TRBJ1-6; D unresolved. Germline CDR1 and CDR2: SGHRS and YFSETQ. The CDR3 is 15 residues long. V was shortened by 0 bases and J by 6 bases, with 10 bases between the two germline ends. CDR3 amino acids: CASSLDASSNSPLHF. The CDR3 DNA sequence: TGCGCCAGCAGCTTGGACGCCAGCAGTAATTCACCCCTCCACTTT.

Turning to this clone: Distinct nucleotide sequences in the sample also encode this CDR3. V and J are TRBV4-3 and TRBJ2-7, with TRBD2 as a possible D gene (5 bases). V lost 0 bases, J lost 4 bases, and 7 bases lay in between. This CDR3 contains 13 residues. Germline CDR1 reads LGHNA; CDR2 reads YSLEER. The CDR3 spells CASSQDLAYEQYF. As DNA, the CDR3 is TGCGCCAGCAGCCAAGACCTAGCTTACGAGCAGTACTTC.

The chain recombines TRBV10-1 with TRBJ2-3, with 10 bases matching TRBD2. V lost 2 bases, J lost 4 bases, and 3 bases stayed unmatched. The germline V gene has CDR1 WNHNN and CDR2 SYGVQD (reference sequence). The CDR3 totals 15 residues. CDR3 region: CASSEASGGSDTQYF. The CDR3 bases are TGCGCCAGCAGTGAGGCTAGCGGGGGTTCAGATACGCAGTATTTT.

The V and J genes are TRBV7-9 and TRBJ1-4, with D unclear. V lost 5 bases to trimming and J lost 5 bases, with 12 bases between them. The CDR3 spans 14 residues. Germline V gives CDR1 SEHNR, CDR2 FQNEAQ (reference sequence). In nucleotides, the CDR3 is TGTGCCAGCAGCGTGGGAGGAACAAATGAAAAACTGTTTTTT. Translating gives CASSVGGTNEKLFF.

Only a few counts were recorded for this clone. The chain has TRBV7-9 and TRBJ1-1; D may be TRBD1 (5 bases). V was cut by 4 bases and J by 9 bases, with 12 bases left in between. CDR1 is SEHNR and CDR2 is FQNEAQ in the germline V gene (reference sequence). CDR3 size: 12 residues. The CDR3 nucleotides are TGTGCCAGCAGCTCAGGGTTCCGACAAGCTTTCTTT. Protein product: CASSSGFRQAFF.

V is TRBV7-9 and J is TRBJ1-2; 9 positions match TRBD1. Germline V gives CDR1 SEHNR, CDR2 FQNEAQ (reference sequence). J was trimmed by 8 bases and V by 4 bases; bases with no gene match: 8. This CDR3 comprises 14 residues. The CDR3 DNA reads TGTGCCAGCAGCTGGGGACAGGGATCGGTCGGCTACACCTTC. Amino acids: CASSWGQGSVGYTF.

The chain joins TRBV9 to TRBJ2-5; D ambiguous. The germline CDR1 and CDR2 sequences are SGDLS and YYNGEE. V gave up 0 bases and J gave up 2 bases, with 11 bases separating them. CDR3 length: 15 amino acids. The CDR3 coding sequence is TGTGCCAGCAGCGTAGGTTCAGCGCAACAAGAGACCCAGTACTTC. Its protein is CASSVGSAQQETQYF.

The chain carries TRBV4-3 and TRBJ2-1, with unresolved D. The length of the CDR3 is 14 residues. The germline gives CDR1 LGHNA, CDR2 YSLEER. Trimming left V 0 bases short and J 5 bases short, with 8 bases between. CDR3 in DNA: TGCGCCAGCAGCCAAGACTCCTATAACAATGAGCAGTTCTTC. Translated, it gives CASSQDSYNNEQFF.

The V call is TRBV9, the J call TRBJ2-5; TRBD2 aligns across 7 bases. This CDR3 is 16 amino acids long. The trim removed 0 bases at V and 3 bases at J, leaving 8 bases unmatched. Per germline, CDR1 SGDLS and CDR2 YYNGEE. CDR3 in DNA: TGTGCCAGCAGCGTAGATGATCGGGGAGGGGAAGAGACCCAGTACTTC. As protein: CASSVDDRGGEETQYF. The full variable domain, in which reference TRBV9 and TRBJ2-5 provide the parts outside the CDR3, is DSGVTQTPKHLITATGQRVTLRCSPRSGDLSVYWYQQSLDQGLQFLIQYYNGEERAKGNILERFSAQQFPDLHSELNLSSLELGDSALYFCASSVDDRGGEETQYFGPGTRLLVL.

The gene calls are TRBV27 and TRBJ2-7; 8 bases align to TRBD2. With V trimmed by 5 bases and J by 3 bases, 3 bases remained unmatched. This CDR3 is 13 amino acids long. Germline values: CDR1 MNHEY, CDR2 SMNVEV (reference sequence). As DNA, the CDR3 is TGTGCCAGCAGTCACGGGACTAGCTACGAGCAGTACTTC. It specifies CASSHGTSYEQYF.

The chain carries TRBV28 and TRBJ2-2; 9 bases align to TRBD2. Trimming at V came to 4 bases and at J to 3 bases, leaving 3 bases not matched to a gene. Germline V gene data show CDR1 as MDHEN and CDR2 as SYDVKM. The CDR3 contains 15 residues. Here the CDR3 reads CASSSSGIDTGELFF. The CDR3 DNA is TGTGCCAGCAGTTCTAGCGGGATAGACACCGGGGAGCTGTTTTTT.

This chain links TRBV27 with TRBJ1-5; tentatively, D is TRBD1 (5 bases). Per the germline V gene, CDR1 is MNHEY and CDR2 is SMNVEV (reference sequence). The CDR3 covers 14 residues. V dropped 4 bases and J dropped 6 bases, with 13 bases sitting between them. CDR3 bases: TGTGCCAGCAGTTGGGGGAGGGAGGGTCAGCCCCAGCATTTT. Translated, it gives CASSWGREGQPQHF.